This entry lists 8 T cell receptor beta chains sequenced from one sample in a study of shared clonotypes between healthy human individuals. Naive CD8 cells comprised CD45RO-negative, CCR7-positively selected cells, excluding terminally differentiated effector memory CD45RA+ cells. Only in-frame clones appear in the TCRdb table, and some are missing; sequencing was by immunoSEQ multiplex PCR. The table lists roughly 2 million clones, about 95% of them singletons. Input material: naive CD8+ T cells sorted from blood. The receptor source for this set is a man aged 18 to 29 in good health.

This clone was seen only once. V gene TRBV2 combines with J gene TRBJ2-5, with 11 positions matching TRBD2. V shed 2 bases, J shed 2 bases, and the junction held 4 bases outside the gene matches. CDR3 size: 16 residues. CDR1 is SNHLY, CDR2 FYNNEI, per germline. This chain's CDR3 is CASSESRLAGQETQYF. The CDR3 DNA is TGTGCCAGCAGTGAAAGTCGACTAGCGGGGCAAGAGACCCAGTACTTC. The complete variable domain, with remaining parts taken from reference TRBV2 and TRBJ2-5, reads EPEVTQTPSHQVTQMGQEVILRCVPISNHLYFYWYRQILGQKVEFLVSFYNNEISEKSEIFDDQFSVERPDGSNFTLKIRSTKLEDSAMYFCASSESRLAGQETQYFGPGTRLLVL.

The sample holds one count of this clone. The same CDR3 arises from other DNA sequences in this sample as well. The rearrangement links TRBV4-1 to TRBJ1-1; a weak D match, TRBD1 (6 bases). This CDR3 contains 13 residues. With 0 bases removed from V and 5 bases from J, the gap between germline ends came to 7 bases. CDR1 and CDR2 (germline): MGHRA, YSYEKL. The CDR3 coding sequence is TGCGCCAGCAGCCAAGACAGGGGAACTGAAGCTTTCTTT. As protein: CASSQDRGTEAFF.

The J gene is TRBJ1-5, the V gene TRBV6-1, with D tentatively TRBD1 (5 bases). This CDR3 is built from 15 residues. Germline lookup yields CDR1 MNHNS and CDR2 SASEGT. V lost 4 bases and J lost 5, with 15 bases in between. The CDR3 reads CASSVLGVNDQPQHF. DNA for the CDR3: TGTGCCAGCAGTGTTTTAGGGGTAAATGATCAGCCCCAGCATTTT.

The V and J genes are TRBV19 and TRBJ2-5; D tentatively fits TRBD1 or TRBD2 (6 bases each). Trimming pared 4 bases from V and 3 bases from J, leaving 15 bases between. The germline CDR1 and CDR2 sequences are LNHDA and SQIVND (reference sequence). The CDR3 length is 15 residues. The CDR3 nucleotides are TGTGCCAGTAGTACATCATACAGGGAGGAAGAGACCCAGTACTTC. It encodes CASSTSYREEETQYF.

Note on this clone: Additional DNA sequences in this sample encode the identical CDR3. CDR3 DNA: TGTGCCTGGAGTGGAGGGAATGAGCAGTTCTTC. Amino acids: CAWSGGNEQFF. The chain joins TRBV30 to TRBJ2-1; D possibly corresponds to TRBD2 (5 bases). The length of the CDR3 is 11 residues. Germline CDR1 GTSNPN, CDR2 SVGIG (reference sequence). V was shortened by 1 base and J by 7 bases, with 5 bases between the two germline ends.

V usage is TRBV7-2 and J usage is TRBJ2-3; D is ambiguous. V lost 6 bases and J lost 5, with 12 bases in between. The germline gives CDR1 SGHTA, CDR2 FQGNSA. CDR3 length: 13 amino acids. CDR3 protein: CASSPMWGDTQYF. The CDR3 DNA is TGTGCCAGCAGTCCTATGTGGGGAGATACGCAGTATTTT.

The CDR3 region has the DNA TGTGCCAGCAGCGTAGAATCTGGGACAGGGCCCAACACTGAAGCTTTCTTT. Translation gives CASSVESGTGPNTEAFF. V gene TRBV9 combines with J gene TRBJ1-1; 9 nucleotides align to TRBD1. This CDR3 is 17 amino acids long. The germline V gene encodes CDR1 SGDLS and CDR2 YYNGEE. V dropped 0 bases and J dropped 2; count of bases not matched to a gene: 8.

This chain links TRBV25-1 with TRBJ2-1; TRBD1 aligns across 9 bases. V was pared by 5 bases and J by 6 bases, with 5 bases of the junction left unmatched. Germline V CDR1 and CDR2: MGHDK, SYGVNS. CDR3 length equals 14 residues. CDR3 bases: TGTGCCAGCAGTCATCAGGGACAGGGCAATGAGCAGTTCTTC. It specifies CASSHQGQGNEQFF.